This T cell receptor beta chain stems from a study of Tregs in tolerant kidney transplant recipients. Regarding this clone: Its antigen is still unknown.

Study-level findings and limits: Validation in larger populations is needed because few patients were studied. Some patients' samples used different primers over time, so nucleotide sequences weren't comparable. Tregs expanded with activated donor B cells seemed most donor-specific.

The CDR3 covers 15 residues. Germline CDR1 PRHDT, CDR2 FYEKMQ (reference sequence). V shed 1 base, J shed 7 bases, and the junction held 9 bases outside the gene matches. Clones were read by immunoSEQ multiplex PCR, and TCRdb kept only the in-frame ones, dropping some. The sample consists of over 50,000 clones, over 75% of them appearing once. The sequenced sample was Tregs from blood, obtained before the transplant. This clonotype originated in a human donor who received a combined kidney and bone marrow transplant. J is TRBJ1-1 and V is TRBV13; 7 nucleotides align to TRBD1. The CDR3 nucleotides read TGTGCCAGCAGCTTAGCTTTGACAGGGTCTGTTGAAGCTTTCTTT. Its translation is CASSLALTGSVEAFF. The full variable domain, with the rest looked up from reference TRBV13 and TRBJ1-1, is AAGVIQSPRHLIKEKRETATLKCYPIPRHDTVYWYQQGPGQDPQFLISFYEKMQSDKGSIPDRFSAQQFSDYHSELNMSSLELGDSALYFCASSLALTGSVEAFFGQGTRLTVV.